The 26 T cell receptor beta chains reported below all come from one sample, sequenced in a study of beta chain features in type 1 diabetes. The sequenced template was cDNA made from the entire isolated RNA. The table came from immunoSEQ multiplex PCR; TCRdb's copy has only in-frame clones and leaves some out. The table lists around 150,000 clones, about 8.5% of them singletons, with less than 0.85% in the top ten. The sample consisted of central memory CD4+ T cells from blood. These receptors came from a man younger than 35 in good health.

This clone was detected a few times. V and J are TRBV7-2 and TRBJ1-2, with 10 bases lining up with TRBD1. Trimming took 6 bases from V and 5 from J; bases not matched to a gene: 9. Germline lookup yields CDR1 SGHTA and CDR2 FQGNSA. CDR3 size: 15 residues. CDR3 coding DNA: TGTGCCAGCAGTCCAAGGTCGGGACAGGGGTATGGCTACACCTTC. Residues: CASSPRSGQGYGYTF.

V is TRBV7-9 and J is TRBJ2-7, with 14 bases identical to TRBD2. The CDR3 covers 19 residues. Germline lookup yields CDR1 SEHNR and CDR2 FQNEAQ (reference sequence). J lost 4 bases, V lost 4 bases, and 15 bases had no gene match. The CDR3 region is CASSSPGTGTSGSKYEQYF. CDR3 DNA sequence: TGTGCCAGCAGCTCCCCGGGGACGGGGACTAGCGGGAGTAAGTACGAGCAGTACTTC.

This clone was recorded a few times. This chain connects TRBV7-8 to TRBJ2-7; possibly TRBD1 for D (5 bases). Germline V gene lookup returns CDR1 SGHVS and CDR2 FQNEAQ. The CDR3 covers 14 residues. V lost 3 bases to trimming and J lost 2 bases, with 11 bases between them. CDR3 sequence (DNA): TGTGCCAGCAGCTTGACAGCCGGTACCTACGAGCAGTACTTC. Protein sequence: CASSLTAGTYEQYF.

This clone was detected a few times. Other nucleotide sequences from this sample produce the same CDR3. The chain recombines TRBV20-1 with TRBJ2-7, with 7 bases lining up with TRBD1. From germline, CDR1 is DFQATT and CDR2 SNEGSKA (reference sequence). The CDR3 runs 11 residues. V trimming: 6 bases; J trimming: 3 bases; junction bases outside the gene matches: 2. The CDR3 DNA reads as TGCAGTGCGCGGACAGGCTACGAGCAGTACTTC. It codes for CSARTGYEQYF.

The rearrangement links TRBV25-1 to TRBJ2-3, with D tentatively TRBD1 (7 bases). The V end was cut by 1 base, the J end by 1 base, with 12 bases between. CDR1 is MGHDK, CDR2 SYGVNS, per germline. The CDR3 has 16 amino acids. The CDR3 sequence is CASSESGDSRTDTQYF. CDR3 in DNA: TGTGCCAGCAGTGAATCGGGGGACAGCCGCACAGATACGCAGTATTTT.

This clone has only a few counts. The J gene is TRBJ2-3, the V gene TRBV11-3, with D perhaps matching TRBD2 (7 bases). Trimming shortened V by 6 bases and J by 0 bases, and 13 bases separated the two germline ends. From germline, CDR1 is SGHNT and CDR2 YENEEA. The CDR3 is 15 amino acids. The chain's CDR3 is CASSGGGQSTDTQYF. Written as DNA, the CDR3 is TGTGCCAGCAGTGGCGGGGGCCAAAGCACAGATACGCAGTATTTT. The entire variable domain, with the rest obtained from reference TRBV11-3 and TRBJ2-3, is as follows: EAGVVQSPRYKIIEKKQPVAFWCNPISGHNTLYWYLQNLGQGPELLIRYENEEAVDDSQLPKDRFSAERLKGVDSTLKIQPAELGDSAVYLCASSGGGQSTDTQYFGPGTRLTVL.

The rearrangement links TRBV9 to TRBJ1-6; weak D call: TRBD1 (5 bases). Germline V lookup: CDR1 SGDLS, CDR2 YYNGEE. The CDR3 covers 17 residues. Trimming removed 0 bases from V and 11 bases from J, with 21 bases in between. The CDR3 here is CASSVAVDPRVSTPLHF. In DNA form, the CDR3 reads TGTGCCAGCAGCGTAGCTGTCGATCCCAGGGTCAGCACACCCCTCCACTTT. The variable domain in full, completed from reference TRBV9 and TRBJ1-6, reads DSGVTQTPKHLITATGQRVTLRCSPRSGDLSVYWYQQSLDQGLQFLIQYYNGEERAKGNILERFSAQQFPDLHSELNLSSLELGDSALYFCASSVAVDPRVSTPLHFGNGTRLTVT.

There are a few counts of this clone. The chain joins TRBV6-5 to TRBJ2-7; a possible D gene is TRBD1 (5 bases). The germline gives CDR1 MNHEY, CDR2 SVGAGI. The CDR3 runs 15 residues. V was cut by 6 bases and J by 4 bases, with 19 bases left in between. DNA of the CDR3: TGTGCCAGCAGGCTTCGGCCAGGGTCGGTTTACGAGCAGTACTTC. It is translated as CASRLRPGSVYEQYF.

In its sample, this clone was seen a few times. The chain carries TRBV27 and TRBJ1-2, with 7 bases identical to TRBD1. J gave up 6 bases and V 5 bases, and 12 bases lay outside the gene matches. The CDR3 is 15 residues long. CDR1 is MNHEY and CDR2 is SMNVEV in the germline V gene (reference sequence). Here the CDR3 reads CASSLNRDSWHGYTF. The CDR3 nucleotides read TGTGCCAGCAGTCTAAACCGGGACAGTTGGCATGGCTACACCTTC.

V gene TRBV4-3 combines with J gene TRBJ2-1; D may be TRBD1 (7 bases). This CDR3 is built from 16 residues. Germline CDR1 reads LGHNA; CDR2 reads YSLEER. V was shortened by 2 bases and J by 7 bases, with 18 bases between the two germline ends. The CDR3 sequence is CASSQPGAGGLNEQFF. CDR3 bases: TGCGCCAGCAGCCAACCCGGGGCAGGGGGGCTTAATGAGCAGTTCTTC.

The chain links TRBV5-1 to TRBJ2-1; 9 positions agree with TRBD2. CDR3 length equals 15 residues. Germline V gives CDR1 SGHRS, CDR2 YFSETQ. V shed 0 bases and J 5 bases; nucleotides not matched to a gene: 3. The CDR3 DNA is TGCGCCAGCAGCTTGGAGCCTAGCGGGAACAATGAGCAGTTCTTC. Amino acid sequence: CASSLEPSGNNEQFF.

The rearrangement links TRBV5-8 to TRBJ1-1, with D unresolved. Per the germline V gene, CDR1 is SGHTS and CDR2 is YDEGEE. The CDR3 spans 13 residues. V was pared by 5 bases and J by 4 bases, with 12 bases between. The chain's CDR3 is CASREVGGTEAFF. The DNA for the CDR3 is TGTGCCAGCAGGGAGGTGGGAGGCACTGAAGCTTTCTTT.

This clone turned up a few times. The genes are TRBV6-5 and TRBJ1-4; 7 bases align to TRBD1. The V gene's germline CDR1 is MNHEY and CDR2 SVGAGI. V was pared by 5 bases and J by 5 bases, with 5 bases of the junction left unmatched. The CDR3 extends over 14 amino acids. The chain's CDR3 is CASSDRDRNEKLFF. Written as DNA, the CDR3 is TGTGCCAGCAGTGACCGGGACAGAAATGAAAAACTGTTTTTT.

This clone has a handful of counts. The rearrangement joins TRBV18 to TRBJ1-1; 9 nucleotides agree with TRBD1. Losses at the gene ends were 4 bases for V and 0 bases for J; bases not matched to a gene: 18. Germline V CDR1 and CDR2: KGHSH, LQKENI. The CDR3 has 20 amino acids. The CDR3 DNA reads TGTGCCAGCTCACTCAAACCGGGACAGGGTTATCGGGGGCTGAACACTGAAGCTTTCTTT. This sequence encodes CASSLKPGQGYRGLNTEAFF. Complete variable domain (other parts from reference TRBV18 and TRBJ1-1): NAGVMQNPRHLVRRRGQEARLRCSPMKGHSHVYWYRQLPEEGLKFMVYLQKENIIDESGMPKERFSAEFPKEGPSILRIQQVVRGDSAAYFCASSLKPGQGYRGLNTEAFFGQGTRLTVV.

This chain links TRBV7-8 with TRBJ2-7; TRBD1 agrees at 9 bases. Trimming took 0 bases from V and 2 from J; bases not matched to a gene: 5. Per the germline V gene, CDR1 is SGHVS and CDR2 is FQNEAQ. The CDR3 runs 16 residues. CDR3 in amino acids: CASSLASRTGAYEQYF. CDR3 nucleotides: TGTGCCAGCAGCTTAGCCTCTCGGACAGGGGCCTACGAGCAGTACTTC. Together with reference TRBV7-8 and TRBJ2-7, the CDR3 gives the full variable domain: GAGVSQSPRYKVAKRGQDVALRCDPISGHVSLFWYQQALGQGPEFLTYFQNEAQLDKSGLPSDRFFAERPEGSVSTLKIQRTQQEDSAVYLCASSLASRTGAYEQYFGPGTRLTVT.

This chain joins TRBV4-3 and TRBJ2-1, with 7 bases aligning to TRBD2. The V and J ends lost 4 bases and 3 bases, in that order; junction bases with no gene match: 15. The CDR3 has 18 residues. The germline gives CDR1 LGHNA, CDR2 YSLEER. For the CDR3, the DNA is TGCGCCAGCAGCCCCTCCTGGCGGGCGGGAGTTAGCTACAATGAGCAGTTCTTC. It yields the protein CASSPSWRAGVSYNEQFF.

V is TRBV11-1 and J is TRBJ2-1; 14 bases match TRBD2. The CDR3 spans 15 residues. CDR1 and CDR2 (germline): SGHAT, FQDESV (reference sequence). V gave up 5 bases and J gave up 9 bases; unmatched junction bases: 6. The CDR3 nucleotides are TGTGCCAGCAGCCCGGGACTAGCGGGGGTCGGTGAGCAGTTCTTC. Translated: CASSPGLAGVGEQFF.

V and J are TRBV18 and TRBJ1-1, with no clear D. The CDR3 is 16 residues long. Trimming pared 3 bases from V and 2 bases from J, leaving 16 bases between. Germline V lookup: CDR1 KGHSH, CDR2 LQKENI. Here the CDR3 reads CASSPIVGRRNTEAFF. In DNA form, the CDR3 reads TGTGCCAGCTCACCGATAGTTGGCAGGCGCAACACTGAAGCTTTCTTT.

This chain connects TRBV25-1 to TRBJ1-2, with unresolved D. The V gene's germline CDR1 is MGHDK and CDR2 SYGVNS. This CDR3 region has 15 residues. V was pared by 4 bases and J by 4 bases, with 16 bases between. The DNA for the CDR3 is TGTGCCAGCAGTGGATACCAGGTGGCTCTCTATGGCTACACCTTC. Protein product: CASSGYQVALYGYTF.

This clone was detected many times. The V call is TRBV29-1, the J call TRBJ1-1; D is ambiguous. Germline CDR1 and CDR2: SQVTM and ANQGSEA. The CDR3 loop spans 11 amino acids. The V and J ends lost 4 bases and 1 base respectively, with 4 bases between them. CDR3 loop: CSVVGNTEAFF. CDR3 coding DNA: TGCAGCGTTGTCGGGAACACTGAAGCTTTCTTT.

This clone was picked up many times. J is TRBJ2-1 and V is TRBV7-9; D perhaps matches TRBD2 (6 bases). The ends were cut back, 1 base at V and 5 bases at J, with 12 bases in the middle. Looked up from germline, CDR1 is SEHNR and CDR2 is FQNEAQ (reference sequence). The CDR3 extends over 15 amino acids. Here the CDR3 reads CASSLVGWTNNEQFF. The CDR3 DNA reads TGTGCCAGCAGCTTAGTGGGCTGGACTAACAATGAGCAGTTCTTC.

Only a few counts were recorded for this clone. This chain links TRBV28 with TRBJ2-7; TRBD2 aligns across 8 bases. Trimming took 5 bases from V and 7 from J; bases not matched to a gene: 13. Germline V gene sequence: CDR1 MDHEN, CDR2 SYDVKM. The CDR3 consists of 15 residues. The CDR3 sequence is CASSPHGAGVGEQYF. The DNA of the CDR3 is TGTGCCAGCAGTCCCCATGGAGCGGGAGTTGGGGAGCAGTACTTC.

This clone was observed a handful of times. The chain has TRBV11-3 and TRBJ2-1, with 11 bases lining up with TRBD2. V shed 5 bases, J shed 8 bases, and the junction held 8 bases outside the gene matches. CDR3 size: 15 residues. Per the germline V gene, CDR1 is SGHNT and CDR2 is YENEEA. The CDR3 DNA is TGTGCCAGCAGCGCTAGCGGGAGGATGATCGATGAGCAGTTCTTC. This translates into CASSASGRMIDEQFF.

This clone was observed many times. The chain carries TRBV28 and TRBJ2-7, with D tentatively TRBD2 (6 bases). Trimming took off 3 bases at V and 7 bases at J, with 19 bases between the two ends. Looked up from germline, CDR1 is MDHEN and CDR2 is SYDVKM. There are 15 residues in the CDR3. This chain's CDR3 is CASSFSRQGGREQYF. The CDR3, as DNA: TGTGCCAGCAGTTTTTCCCGCCAGGGAGGTAGGGAGCAGTACTTC.

This clone came up a few times. V gene TRBV7-8 combines with J gene TRBJ1-1; D might be TRBD1 (5 bases). Per the germline V gene, CDR1 is SGHVS and CDR2 is FQNEAQ. This CDR3 comprises 14 residues. The ends were cut back, 6 bases at V and 2 bases at J, with 13 bases in the middle. The CDR3 protein is CASRFGQGNTEAFF. The CDR3 region has the DNA TGTGCCAGCAGGTTCGGGCAGGGAAACACTGAAGCTTTCTTT.

The chain uses TRBV4-2 and TRBJ2-5; TRBD2 matches at 11 bases. This CDR3 is built from 16 residues. V lost 4 bases to trimming and J lost 7 bases; unmatched junction nucleotides: 11. Germline loops: CDR1 LGHNA, CDR2 YNFKEQ. CDR3 nucleotides: TGTGCCAGCAGCCTGAGTAGCGGGAGGGACTATGGGACCCAGTACTTC. This translates into CASSLSSGRDYGTQYF.